This T cell receptor beta chain was observed in a study of T cell repertoires and Cas9 in healthy adults. Looking at the study overall: Characterization of SpCas9-reactive CD4 and CD8 T cells covered multi-effector potency, cytotoxicity and lineage. Whole-study findings and limits: SpCas9-reactive regulatory T cells reportedly mitigated SpCas9-reactive effector T cells in vitro.

The data were produced by immunoSEQ multiplex PCR, yet TCRdb's version contains in-frame clones alone and is incomplete. The sample lists about 22,000 clones, roughly nine tenths occurring once. Deletions cut 6 bases from V and 4 bases from J, with 11 bases between. Germline CDR1 MNHEY, CDR2 SMNVEV (reference sequence). The CDR3 length is 13 residues. This clone occurred once. What it binds is not known. The chain joins TRBV27 to TRBJ2-3; no clear D. The source is a human donor in good health. Sequencing used CD4+ effector T cells (CD127+, CD25-, CD137-, CD154-) from PBMCs; culture status not recorded. CDR3 loop: CASSLQVADTQYF. The CDR3 coding sequence is TGTGCCAGCAGCCTTCAGGTCGCAGATACGCAGTATTTT.